The 2 T cell receptor beta chains presented below share a single source sample, sequenced in a study of T cells after yellow fever vaccination. TCRdb passed the 5' RACE reads through MiXCR, listing each CDR3 protein once. The table lists 200,000 to 250,000 distinct CDR3 sequences, less than 8.5% of them singletons, with 0.65% to 0.9% in the top ten. Sequencing was performed on CD4+ T cells sorted from PBMCs, taken 15 days after the yellow fever booster vaccination. All receptors derive from a man in his thirties or forties who received the YFV17D yellow fever vaccine.

This clonotype was counted many times. The V and J genes are TRBV2 and TRBJ2-1; the D gene is possibly TRBD2 (6 bases). CDR3 length: 14 amino acids. Germline CDR1 and CDR2: SNHLY and FYNNEI. The V end was cut by 6 bases, the J end by 7 bases, with 16 bases between. CDR3 in amino acids: CASRLDTAGNEQFF. CDR3 coding DNA: TGTGCCAGCAGGCTCGATACCGCGGGGAATGAGCAGTTCTTC.

The gene calls are TRBV6-1 and TRBJ2-6; 9 positions match TRBD1. Germline CDR1 MNHNS, CDR2 SASEGT. This CDR3 is 16 amino acids long. Trimming took 8 bases from V and 0 from J; bases not matched to a gene: 5. In DNA, the CDR3 is TGTGCCAGCTGGGACAGGGCCACCTCTGGGGCCAACGTCCTGACTTTC. Translation: CASWDRATSGANVLTF.